A single sample gave rise to the 20 T cell receptor beta chains below, sequenced in a study of T cell responses to AZD1222 COVID-19 vaccine. The assay was immunoSEQ multiplex PCR, and TCRdb's table has in-frame clones only and misses some. The sample has around 50,000 clones; about 91% are singletons. Source: peripheral blood, taken 28 days after the second AZD1222 dose. The source of these receptors is an adult who received the AZD1222 COVID-19 vaccine.

This chain uses TRBV15 with TRBJ1-5; a weak D match, TRBD1 (5 bases). The CDR3 is 18 residues long. Germline assignment: CDR1 LNHNV and CDR2 YYDKDF (reference sequence). Trimming cost V 3 bases and J 0 bases, with 18 bases left between them. CDR3 amino acids: CATSSHPHRIYSNQPQHF. The CDR3 DNA sequence: TGTGCCACCAGCAGTCACCCCCACAGGATCTATAGCAATCAGCCCCAGCATTTT.

This chain connects TRBV5-1 to TRBJ1-2; D ambiguous. Trimming left V 0 bases short and J 2 bases short, with 17 bases between. Germline V gene sequence: CDR1 SGHRS, CDR2 YFSETQ. The CDR3 has 17 residues. Here the CDR3 reads CASSLGRSSALNYGYTF. The CDR3 coding sequence is TGCGCCAGCAGCTTGGGGCGCAGTTCAGCGCTAAACTATGGCTACACCTTC.

The chain recombines TRBV14 with TRBJ2-2, with D perhaps given as TRBD1 or TRBD2 (5 bases each). The CDR3 spans 15 residues. Looked up from germline, CDR1 is SGHDN and CDR2 is FVKESK. The ends were cut back, 4 bases at V and 5 bases at J, with 14 bases in the middle. CDR3 residues: CASSLGDRLTGELFF. Here the CDR3 DNA reads TGTGCCAGCAGCCTCGGAGACAGACTAACCGGGGAGCTGTTTTTT. Looking up the rest from reference TRBV14 and TRBJ2-2 gives the full variable domain: EAGVTQFPSHSVIEKGQTVTLRCDPISGHDNLYWYRRVMGKEIKFLLHFVKESKQDESGMPNNRFLAERTGGTYSTLKVQPAELEDSGVYFCASSLGDRLTGELFFGEGSRLTVL.

The V gene is TRBV2, the J gene TRBJ2-3, with unresolved D. The length of the CDR3 is 15 residues. Trimming cost V 7 bases and J 0 bases, with 14 bases left between them. The germline V gene encodes CDR1 SNHLY and CDR2 FYNNEI. CDR3: CASTSLGSSTDTQYF. The CDR3 bases are TGTGCCAGCACCAGCTTGGGTTCTAGCACAGATACGCAGTATTTT. The full variable domain, its missing parts supplied by reference TRBV2 and TRBJ2-3, is EPEVTQTPSHQVTQMGQEVILRCVPISNHLYFYWYRQILGQKVEFLVSFYNNEISEKSEIFDDQFSVERPDGSNFTLKIRSTKLEDSAMYFCASTSLGSSTDTQYFGPGTRLTVL.

V usage is TRBV7-9 and J usage is TRBJ2-2; D ambiguous. This CDR3 has 13 residues. V shed 8 bases and J shed 9 bases, with 16 bases lying between them. Germline CDR1 is SEHNR and CDR2 is FQNEAQ (reference sequence). CDR3 region: CASSSDPHRELFF. Here the CDR3 DNA reads TGTGCCAGCTCGTCCGACCCCCACCGGGAGCTGTTTTTT.

The rearrangement links TRBV25-1 to TRBJ2-7; possibly TRBD2 for D (6 bases). Germline CDR1 reads MGHDK; CDR2 reads SYGVNS. V was trimmed by 1 base and J by 0 bases, leaving 7 bases between them. The CDR3 has 14 residues. The CDR3 nucleotides are TGTGCCAGCAGTGAATCGGGAGTCTCCTACGAGCAGTACTTC. Translating it yields CASSESGVSYEQYF.

V gene TRBV9 combines with J gene TRBJ1-5, with D maybe TRBD1 (6 bases). Germline loops: CDR1 SGDLS, CDR2 YYNGEE. The CDR3 covers 14 residues. V lost 3 bases to trimming and J lost 5 bases, with 12 bases between them. Written as DNA, the CDR3 is TGTGCCAGCAGCGCGACTTGGGGGCATCAGCCCCAGCATTTT. Amino acid sequence: CASSATWGHQPQHF.

The sample holds a few counts of this clone. The chain uses TRBV5-1 and TRBJ1-6; perhaps TRBD1 as D (6 bases). Trimming removed 4 bases from V and 0 bases from J, with 11 bases in between. CDR3 size: 16 residues. Germline values: CDR1 SGHRS, CDR2 YFSETQ. The CDR3 DNA reads as TGCGCCAGCAGCGCTACAGGGAGCTCCTATAATTCACCCCTCCACTTT. It yields the protein CASSATGSSYNSPLHF.

Here the CDR3 reads CACNTGTGRAGELFF. The CDR3 DNA is TGTGCCTGCAACACCGGGACAGGGCGGGCCGGGGAGCTGTTTTTT. The chain employs TRBV28 and TRBJ2-2, with TRBD1 identical over 9 bases. The germline V gene encodes CDR1 MDHEN and CDR2 SYDVKM. J lost 6 bases, V lost 11 bases, and 13 bases had no gene match. There are 15 residues in the CDR3.

The CDR3: CASSLRGAGYEQFF. The CDR3 nucleotides read TGTGCCAGCAGCCTTCGGGGGGCGGGTTATGAGCAGTTCTTC. This chain links TRBV7-3 with TRBJ2-1, with D perhaps matching TRBD2 (7 bases). The CDR3 runs to 14 residues. Germline V gene data show CDR1 as SGHTA and CDR2 as FQGTGA. With 5 bases removed from V and 8 bases from J, the gap between germline ends came to 16 bases.

V gene TRBV6-6 combines with J gene TRBJ2-6, with D perhaps given as TRBD1 or TRBD2 (6 bases each). This CDR3 contains 19 residues. Trimming removed 5 bases at V and 4 bases at J, with 24 bases between. Germline V gene sequence: CDR1 MNHNY, CDR2 SVGAGI (reference sequence). CDR3: CASSRPLVGGVAGANVLTF. The DNA for the CDR3 is TGTGCCAGCAGTCGACCGTTGGTCGGGGGCGTCGCCGGGGCCAACGTCCTGACTTTC.

The chain is built from TRBV7-2 and TRBJ2-7; possible D gene TRBD1, 6 bases. The CDR3 length is 13 residues. In germline, CDR1 is SGHTA, CDR2 FQGNSA. V lost 2 bases and J lost 5, with 10 bases in between. Here the CDR3 reads CASSLLGAHEQYF. In nucleotides, the CDR3 is TGTGCCAGCAGCTTACTGGGGGCCCACGAGCAGTACTTC.

V and J are TRBV28 and TRBJ2-7, with TRBD2 identical over 13 bases. J lost 6 bases, V lost 6 bases, and 8 bases had no gene match. Germline loops: CDR1 MDHEN, CDR2 SYDVKM. The CDR3 spans 15 residues. CDR3 amino acids: CASSLRTSGSSEQYF. CDR3 in DNA: TGTGCCAGCAGCCTCCGGACTAGCGGGAGTAGCGAGCAGTACTTC.

The chain recombines TRBV19 with TRBJ2-7; a weak D match, TRBD2 (6 bases). CDR3 length: 13 amino acids. V shed 3 bases and J shed 3 bases, with 9 bases lying between them. Germline V gene lookup returns CDR1 LNHDA and CDR2 SQIVND (reference sequence). CDR3 DNA sequence: TGTGCCAGTAGTATTCGGGGAGGCTACGAGCAGTACTTC. Translation: CASSIRGGYEQYF.

V usage is TRBV10-3 and J usage is TRBJ2-2, with 8 bases that match TRBD1. Unmatched junction bases numbered 11, after V lost 8 bases and J lost 6 bases. Germline-derived CDR1 and CDR2 are ENHRY and SYGVKD. There are 15 residues in the CDR3. Here the CDR3 DNA reads TGTGCCATCCTTGCCGGACAGGGTGGGGCCGGGGAGCTGTTTTTT. This encodes CAILAGQGGAGELFF.

J is TRBJ2-1 and V is TRBV20-1, with a tentative D call TRBD2 (6 bases). The CDR3 extends over 11 amino acids. V was pared by 8 bases and J by 5 bases, with 10 bases between. The germline V gene has CDR1 DFQATT and CDR2 SNEGSKA (reference sequence). The CDR3 region has the DNA TGCAGTTTCGGGGGTCACAATGAGCAGTTCTTC. Translated, it gives CSFGGHNEQFF.

In its sample, this clone was seen a few times. This sequence joins TRBV11-2 and TRBJ1-1; D call uncertain. Germline-derived CDR1 and CDR2 are SGHAT and FQNNGV. V gave up 3 bases and J gave up 0 bases, with 8 bases separating them. This CDR3 has 14 amino acids. CDR3 sequence reads: CASSFAGLNTEAFF. CDR3 nucleotides: TGTGCCAGCAGCTTTGCCGGCTTGAACACTGAAGCTTTCTTT.

The rearrangement links TRBV4-1 to TRBJ2-7, with 12 nucleotides matching TRBD2. J gave up 2 bases and V 4 bases, and 6 bases lay outside the gene matches. The CDR3 is made up of 16 amino acids. Germline CDR1 and CDR2: MGHRA and YSYEKL. The CDR3, as DNA: TGCGCCAGCAGCCCAGGACTAGCGGGGAGACCCTACGAGCAGTACTTC. It translates to CASSPGLAGRPYEQYF.

This sequence joins TRBV5-1 and TRBJ1-1; D ambiguous. This CDR3 region has 15 residues. Germline loops: CDR1 SGHRS, CDR2 YFSETQ. V was cut by 4 bases and J by 0 bases, with 13 bases left in between. CDR3 nucleotide sequence: TGCGCCAGCAGCCTGCCGGACCGCATGAACACTGAAGCTTTCTTT. Amino acids: CASSLPDRMNTEAFF.

A single count supports this clone. The chain has TRBV7-2 and TRBJ2-7; 7 nucleotides line up with TRBD1. Germline CDR1 is SGHTA and CDR2 is FQGNSA. The CDR3 runs 12 residues. The trim removed 6 bases at V and 4 bases at J, leaving 3 bases unmatched. This chain's CDR3 is CASSTDRYEQYF. The CDR3, as DNA: TGTGCCAGCAGTACGGACAGGTACGAGCAGTACTTC.